This TCR beta chain appears in the sequencing data of a study of cytomegalovirus exposure and HLA in healthy donors. Primers for the PCR totalled 60 Vbeta and 13 Jbeta. Assay used: immunoSEQ multiplex PCR; TCRdb lists only in-frame clones, some missing. The sample table includes some 67,000 clones. V shed 4 bases, J shed 8 bases, and the junction held 9 bases outside the gene matches. Germline V gene data show CDR1 as SQVTM and CDR2 as ANQGSEA. The CDR3 is 13 residues long. The rearrangement uses TRBV29-1 and TRBJ1-2, with 8 nucleotides matching TRBD1. The sample taken for sequencing was PBMCs. This sequence originates from a woman between 25 and 40 years old in good health and CMV-seronegative. CDR3 loop: CSVGSQGAGGYTF. The CDR3 DNA is TGCAGCGTTGGGTCTCAGGGGGCTGGCGGCTACACCTTC.